The T cell receptor beta chain under discussion was sequenced for a study of shared clonotypes between healthy human individuals. Per germline, CDR1 SGDLS and CDR2 YYNGEE. The CDR3 is made up of 15 amino acids. Trimming cost V 0 bases and J 4 bases, with 10 bases left between them. Measured with immunoSEQ multiplex PCR; TCRdb has only the in-frame clones, and not every one. Of over a million clones in the sample, around 97% were seen once. Input material: naive CD4+ T cells sorted from blood. Subset noted: CD45RA+ positively selected. The gene calls are TRBV9 and TRBJ2-2; a possible D gene is TRBD2 (6 bases). The clonotype originates from a man between 25 and 39 years old in good health. In DNA form, the CDR3 reads TGTGCCAGCAGCGTAGCCGGGAGCGTCACCGGGGAGCTGTTTTTT. This codes for CASSVAGSVTGELFF.